Listed below are T cell receptor beta chains from one sample, sequenced in a study of Ad26.COV2.S vaccination and SARS-CoV-2 variants. Sequencing used immunoSEQ multiplex PCR; TCRdb keeps in-frame clones, though not all of them. This repertoire shows about 220,000 clones, over 75% found once; its top ten account for about 11%. The sequencing used peripheral blood, collected in a trial of Ad26.COV2.S vaccine versus placebo. The receptors derive from a person aged 18-65 years who received the Ad26.COV2.S COVID-19 vaccine or a placebo. CDR3s include the opening cysteine and the closing phenylalanine or tryptophan. D genes are given only for firm matches. The size entry is marked missing in some rows and otherwise reads once, few, many or a size class.

j_gene	d_gene	v_gene	abundance	CDR3nt	CDR3aa
TRBJ2-6	NA	TRBV28	NA	TGTGCCAGCAGGGCCACAAGGGGACATCCCTCTGGGGCCAACGTCCTGACTTTC	CASRATRGHPSGANVLTF
TRBJ2-1	NA	TRBV5-6	NA	TGTGCCAGCAGCCCTGGGGGGACAGCTTCCAATGAGCAGTTCTTC	CASSPGGTASNEQFF
TRBJ2-5	NA	TRBV28	once	TGTGCCAGCAGCCTCAGTCCAGGTCAAGAGACCCAGTACTTC	CASSLSPGQETQYF
TRBJ1-2	NA	TRBV6-5	NA	TGTGCCAGCAGTTACGGGCAGAATGGCTACACCTTC	CASSYGQNGYTF
TRBJ2-7	TRBD2	TRBV28	NA	TGTGCCAGCAGTTCGCCTGGGGGGGTCTCCTACGAGCAGTACTTC	CASSSPGGVSYEQYF
TRBJ2-5	NA	TRBV5-1	NA	TGCGCCAGCAGCTTGATAGGGCAGGGGCAAGAGACCCAGTACTTC	CASSLIGQGQETQYF
TRBJ1-2	NA	TRBV11-2	NA	TGTGCCAGCAGCTTAGGAGGGACCCATTCAACCTATGGCTACACCTTC	CASSLGGTHSTYGYTF
TRBJ2-7	NA	TRBV9	NA	TGTGCCAGCAGCGTAGGTCCAGGGGAAACCTACGAGCAGTACTTC	CASSVGPGETYEQYF
TRBJ1-5	NA	TRBV6-6	NA	TGTGCCAGCAGTGGGGAGGGCTCGGGCAATCAGCCCCAGCATTTT	CASSGEGSGNQPQHF
TRBJ1-1	NA	TRBV28	NA	TGTGCCAGCAGTTTCGCCCTGGGGGGGGGCCGTAACACTGAAGCTTTCTTT	CASSFALGGGRNTEAFF
TRBJ2-5	NA	TRBV11-2	NA	TGTGCCAGCAGCTTAGGGTCAAGAACGGGGCAAGGGACCCAGTACTTC	CASSLGSRTGQGTQYF
TRBJ2-3	NA	TRBV30	NA	TGTGCCTGGACCCCTTTACTAGCATGGCCAGATACGCAGTATTTT	CAWTPLLAWPDTQYF
TRBJ2-7	NA	TRBV3-1/TRBV3-2	NA	TGTGCCAGCAGCCTTAGAGGACGGGGGCGCAGCTACGAGCAGTACTTC	CASSLRGRGRSYEQYF
TRBJ2-1	NA	TRBV11-3	NA	TGTGCCAGCAGCCGACGGGGGCCGACCTACAATGAGCAGTTCTTC	CASSRRGPTYNEQFF
TRBJ2-1	NA	TRBV4-2	few	TGTGCCAGCAGCACCCGGGATGAGCAGTTCTTC	CASSTRDEQFF
TRBJ2-7	NA	TRBV11-2	NA	TGTGCCAGCAGCTTTGAACAATACTACGAGCAGTACTTC	CASSFEQYYEQYF
TRBJ1-1	NA	TRBV6-5	NA	TGTGCCAGCAGTCCGCCCCACGACACTGAAGCTTTCTTT	CASSPPHDTEAFF
TRBJ2-2	TRBD2	TRBV2	few	TGTGCCAGCAGGGCAGGGAGGGAGACCGGGGAGCTGTTTTTT	CASRAGRETGELFF
TRBJ1-2	NA	TRBV19	NA	TGTGCCAGTAGGGGGGATCGCTACACCTTC	CASRGDRYTF
TRBJ1-1	TRBD1	TRBV7-8	NA	TGTGCCAGCAGCTTGGGGACAGGGCGAGAAGCTTTCTTT	CASSLGTGREAFF
TRBJ2-7	NA	TRBV5-6	NA	TGTGCCAGCAGCTCCTCCTACGAGCAGTACTTC	CASSSSYEQYF
TRBJ1-1	NA	TRBV19	NA	TGTGCCAGTAGGTCGGCTGGGCGGGATGAAGCTTTCTTT	CASRSAGRDEAFF
TRBJ2-3	NA	TRBV10-1	NA	TGCGCCAGCAGTGTCCAGGGGAGGAGCACAGATACGCAGTATTTT	CASSVQGRSTDTQYF
TRBJ2-5	NA	TRBV29-1	NA	TGCAGCGTTGTGACTTGGCGTCTTCATGGGGGACTTGAAGAGACCCAGTACTTC	CSVVTWRLHGGLEETQYF
TRBJ2-5	TRBD1	TRBV5-6	NA	TGTGCCAGCAGCTTGAACGGCAGGGGGTTCCAAGAGACCCAGTACTTC	CASSLNGRGFQETQYF
TRBJ2-1	NA	TRBV28	once	TGTGCCAGCAGAGCCTTGGAGCGGACGAGCTCCTACAATGAGCAGTTCTTC	CASRALERTSSYNEQFF
TRBJ1-6	TRBD1	TRBV6-5	NA	TGTGCCACTCACCAAGTGACAGGGGCCAATTCACCCCTCCACTTT	CATHQVTGANSPLHF
TRBJ1-6	NA	TRBV5-3	few	TGTGCCAGAAGCTCCCTTCGGCATAATTCACCCCTCCACTTT	CARSSLRHNSPLHF
TRBJ2-1	TRBD1	TRBV5-1	NA	TGCGCCAGCAGCACCGGGACAGGGGCCTACAATGAGCAGTTCTTC	CASSTGTGAYNEQFF
TRBJ1-1	NA	TRBV7-8	few	TGTGCCAGCACCCCTCGGGTTGAATTGGAAGCTTTCTTT	CASTPRVELEAFF
TRBJ1-4	NA	TRBV5-1	NA	TGCGCCAGCAGCTTGGGACCCGGGACCGGCAATGAAAAACTGTTTTTT	CASSLGPGTGNEKLFF
TRBJ2-7	NA	TRBV19	NA	TGTGCCAGTACCCCCGGGACTGCCTACGAGCAGTACTTC	CASTPGTAYEQYF
TRBJ1-2	NA	TRBV19	NA	TGTGCCAGTAGCACCGGGACGATCATCAATAACTATGGCTACACCTTC	CASSTGTIINNYGYTF
TRBJ2-1	TRBD2	TRBV9	NA	TGTGCCAGCAGCGTAGCTAGCGGTAACTACAATGAGCAGTTCTTC	CASSVASGNYNEQFF
TRBJ2-5	NA	TRBV29-1	NA	TGCAGCGTTGAAGAAGGCCGACGGGAGCCCTTAGAGACCCAGTACTTC	CSVEEGRREPLETQYF
TRBJ2-1	NA	TRBV7-8	NA	TGTGCCAGCAGCCCCCCCTCTAGGGGAGCCTACAATGAGCAGTTCTTC	CASSPPSRGAYNEQFF
TRBJ2-3	TRBD2	TRBV5-1	NA	TGCGCCAGCAGCAGCGGACTAGCGGGGGGTCGACCGAGCACAGATACGCAGTATTTT	CASSSGLAGGRPSTDTQYF
TRBJ2-5	TRBD1	TRBV19	NA	TGTGCCAGTAGTTATAACAGGGGCATGGGAAAGACCCAGTACTTC	CASSYNRGMGKTQYF
TRBJ2-5	TRBD2	TRBV6-8	NA	TGTGCCAGCAGTTATTGGGGGAGGGATTTACAAGAGACCCAGTACTTC	CASSYWGRDLQETQYF
TRBJ2-1	TRBD2	TRBV6-6	NA	TGTGCCAGCAGTTACCGGTTAGCGGGAGTCCATGAGCAGTTCTTC	CASSYRLAGVHEQFF